Each of the 26 T cell receptor beta chains below was sequenced from the same sample in a study of T cell responses to AZD1222 COVID-19 vaccine. Generated by immunoSEQ multiplex PCR, the TCRdb table keeps only in-frame clones and is missing some. The data hold roughly 160,000 clones, with 92% observed a single time. The sequenced sample was peripheral blood, obtained on day 0 of MenACWY control vaccination. These TCRs come from an adult in good health.

The chain is built from TRBV28 and TRBJ2-2, with 8 bases aligning to TRBD1. Per germline, CDR1 MDHEN and CDR2 SYDVKM. The CDR3 totals 15 residues. V was clipped by 6 bases and J by 3 bases; unmatched bases: 6. The CDR3 nucleotides are TGTGCCAGCAGCCGGACAGGGCGGGACACCGGGGAGCTGTTTTTT. Translation gives CASSRTGRDTGELFF.

The rearrangement joins TRBV28 to TRBJ2-7, with 7 bases that match TRBD1. CDR3 length: 15 amino acids. Germline CDR1 MDHEN, CDR2 SYDVKM. Losses at the gene ends were 6 bases for V and 2 bases for J; bases not matched to a gene: 10. CDR3 nucleotides: TGTGCCAGCAGCTCCCCGGGACAGTATACCTACGAGCAGTACTTC. Translated: CASSSPGQYTYEQYF. The entire variable domain, with the rest obtained from reference TRBV28 and TRBJ2-7, is as follows: DVKVTQSSRYLVKRTGEKVFLECVQDMDHENMFWYRQDPGLGLRLIYFSYDVKMKEKGDIPEGYSVSREKKERFSLILESASTNQTSMYLCASSSPGQYTYEQYFGPGTRLTVT.

This clone was detected only once. This chain joins TRBV6-5 and TRBJ2-7; possibly TRBD2 for D (6 bases). Germline V gene data show CDR1 as MNHEY and CDR2 as SVGAGI. Trimming shortened V by 6 bases and J by 3 bases, and 15 bases separated the two germline ends. The CDR3 contains 14 residues. CDR3 loop: CASSVGLDVYEQYF. The DNA for the CDR3 is TGTGCCAGCAGCGTGGGACTTGATGTCTACGAGCAGTACTTC.

This clone was seen a single time. The CDR3 DNA is TGCGCCAGCAGCTGGGCAGTATCCTACAATGAGCAGTTCTTC. It encodes CASSWAVSYNEQFF. The V gene is TRBV5-1, the J gene TRBJ2-1, with D unresolved. The CDR3 is 14 residues long. V shed 3 bases and J shed 1 base, with 8 bases lying between them. The germline CDR1 and CDR2 sequences are SGHRS and YFSETQ.

J is TRBJ2-7 and V is TRBV11-3; 7 nucleotides agree with TRBD1. This CDR3 has 17 amino acids. Germline V gene lookup returns CDR1 SGHNT and CDR2 YENEEA. V lost 7 bases to trimming and J lost 2 bases; unmatched junction nucleotides: 17. Here the CDR3 reads CASNPHPARDSAYEQYF. For the CDR3, the DNA is TGTGCCAGCAACCCTCACCCGGCCCGGGACAGCGCCTACGAGCAGTACTTC.

The V and J genes are TRBV9 and TRBJ1-2, with D maybe TRBD1 (5 bases). Germline CDR1 SGDLS, CDR2 YYNGEE. The CDR3 runs 17 residues. Trimming left V 3 bases short and J 2 bases short, with 20 bases between. The CDR3 spells CASSGIDSESTNYGYTF. DNA of the CDR3: TGTGCCAGCAGCGGAATCGACAGCGAATCCACCAACTATGGCTACACCTTC. Full variable domain (remainder filled in from reference TRBV9 and TRBJ1-2): DSGVTQTPKHLITATGQRVTLRCSPRSGDLSVYWYQQSLDQGLQFLIQYYNGEERAKGNILERFSAQQFPDLHSELNLSSLELGDSALYFCASSGIDSESTNYGYTFGSGTRLTVV.

V usage is TRBV30 and J usage is TRBJ1-2, with D unresolved. The CDR3 extends over 13 amino acids. Germline V gene sequence: CDR1 GTSNPN, CDR2 SVGIG (reference sequence). V lost 3 bases and J 1 base, leaving 9 bases between the germline ends. Here the CDR3 DNA reads TGTGCCTGGAGCTCTACAGATAACTATGGCTACACCTTC. Residues: CAWSSTDNYGYTF.

This sequence joins TRBV29-1 and TRBJ2-3; TRBD2 matches at 7 bases. The CDR3 runs to 12 residues. The J segment lost 4 bases and the V segment lost 6 bases, leaving 4 bases of the junction unmatched. Per germline, CDR1 SQVTM and CDR2 ANQGSEA. The CDR3 DNA is TGCAGCGTCAGCCGGGGGGCAGATACGCAGTATTTT. Protein product: CSVSRGADTQYF.

The chain employs TRBV7-3 and TRBJ2-2; no clear D. This CDR3 contains 16 residues. The V gene's germline CDR1 is SGHTA and CDR2 FQGTGA. V was cut by 0 bases and J by 1 base, with 9 bases left in between. The CDR3 is CASSLTGDKNTGELFF. The CDR3 DNA reads as TGTGCCAGCAGCTTAACGGGTGACAAGAACACCGGGGAGCTGTTTTTT.

This sequence joins TRBV30 and TRBJ1-6; no definite D call. CDR3 length: 13 amino acids. Trimming stripped 2 bases from V and 8 bases from J, with 10 bases between. Germline values: CDR1 GTSNPN, CDR2 SVGIG (reference sequence). CDR3 in DNA: TGTGCCTGGAGTCGCAATATCGATTCACCCCTCCACTTT. It encodes CAWSRNIDSPLHF.

The chain recombines TRBV9 with TRBJ1-1; 9 bases fit TRBD1. Germline CDR1 reads SGDLS; CDR2 reads YYNGEE. After removal of 3 bases from V and 6 bases from J, the junction contained 6 bases not matched to a gene. The CDR3 sequence is 14 residues long. This chain's CDR3 is CASSAQGAHPEAFF. The CDR3 DNA follows: TGTGCCAGCAGCGCACAGGGGGCCCATCCTGAAGCTTTCTTT.

The V call is TRBV29-1, the J call TRBJ2-1; 9 nucleotides line up with TRBD2. The CDR3 loop spans 14 amino acids. Germline V gives CDR1 SQVTM, CDR2 ANQGSEA. The V and J ends lost 5 bases and 9 bases, in that order; junction bases with no gene match: 11. The CDR3 bases are TGCAGCGTTTTCCTCGGGCGGGAGGGAAGTGAGCAGTTCTTC. Its protein product is CSVFLGREGSEQFF.

V is TRBV30 and J is TRBJ1-5, with a possible D match to TRBD1 (5 bases). CDR1 is GTSNPN, CDR2 SVGIG, per germline (reference sequence). The V end was cut by 3 bases, the J end by 4 bases, with 10 bases between. The CDR3 covers 13 residues. The CDR3 loop is CAWRGDGNQPQHF. The CDR3 coding sequence is TGTGCCTGGAGGGGGGACGGAAATCAGCCCCAGCATTTT.

V gene TRBV5-1 combines with J gene TRBJ1-6, with 8 nucleotides matching TRBD1. This CDR3 is 15 amino acids long. Per germline, CDR1 SGHRS and CDR2 YFSETQ. The J segment lost 6 bases and the V segment lost 4 bases, leaving 6 bases of the junction unmatched. The CDR3 region is CASSPRQGRNSPLHF. The CDR3 nucleotides are TGCGCCAGCAGCCCACGACAGGGGCGTAATTCACCCCTCCACTTT.

The chain employs TRBV5-1 and TRBJ1-4; 7 bases are a match to TRBD1. The J segment lost 7 bases and the V segment lost 5 bases, leaving 8 bases of the junction unmatched. The CDR3 spans 14 residues. Germline-derived CDR1 and CDR2 are SGHRS and YFSETQ. DNA of the CDR3: TGCGCCAGCAGAATTGACAGGGCCGGTGAAAAACTGTTTTTT. Amino acid sequence: CASRIDRAGEKLFF.

The chain couples TRBV28 to TRBJ2-1; TRBD2 matches at 7 bases. From germline, CDR1 is MDHEN and CDR2 SYDVKM. CDR3 length equals 17 residues. After removal of 10 bases from V and 0 bases from J, the junction contained 15 bases not matched to a gene. The CDR3 bases are TGTGCCACCACCTCATCGGGGAGGGAAAGCTCCTACAATGAGCAGTTCTTC. It encodes CATTSSGRESSYNEQFF.

The V call is TRBV15, the J call TRBJ1-2, with 7 nucleotides matching TRBD1. With 11 bases clipped from V and 2 bases from J, the junction kept 14 bases outside the gene matches. The CDR3 runs to 15 residues. Germline CDR1 LNHNV, CDR2 YYDKDF (reference sequence). CDR3 loop: CAASSYRGPNYGYTF. DNA of the CDR3: TGTGCCGCCTCGTCATACAGGGGCCCGAACTATGGCTACACCTTC.

This clone is a singleton in its sample. The chain joins TRBV29-1 to TRBJ2-1; D is possibly TRBD2 (6 bases). V gave up 4 bases and J gave up 7 bases, with 11 bases separating them. The CDR3 is 12 residues long. Germline V gene data show CDR1 as SQVTM and CDR2 as ANQGSEA. The CDR3 DNA reads TGCAGCGTTGGAGTGGGGAGGAATGAGCAGTTCTTC. Translation: CSVGVGRNEQFF.

The CDR3 loop is CASSESGGKADTQYF. In DNA, the CDR3 is TGTGCCAGCAGTGAATCCGGGGGAAAGGCAGATACGCAGTATTTT. The chain carries TRBV2 and TRBJ2-3; D perhaps matches TRBD2 (6 bases). The germline gives CDR1 SNHLY, CDR2 FYNNEI. This CDR3 is 15 amino acids long. V dropped 2 bases and J dropped 4 bases, with 13 bases sitting between them.

The J gene is TRBJ2-5, the V gene TRBV7-6; D possibly corresponds to TRBD1 (6 bases). V was pared by 4 bases and J by 1 base, with 10 bases between. CDR3 size: 14 residues. Germline CDR1 reads SGHVS; CDR2 reads FNYEAQ. CDR3 amino acids: CASSSMDSQETQYF. CDR3 coding DNA: TGTGCCAGCAGCTCCATGGACAGCCAAGAGACCCAGTACTTC.

The rearrangement uses TRBV18 and TRBJ2-5, with TRBD1 matching 11 bases. Looked up from germline, CDR1 is KGHSH and CDR2 is LQKENI. The V segment lost 4 bases and the J segment 7 bases; nucleotides outside the gene matches: 8. The CDR3 has 15 residues. DNA of the CDR3: TGTGCCAGCTCACTTCCGGACAGGGGGCAGGGGACCCAGTACTTC. Translating gives CASSLPDRGQGTQYF.

V and J are TRBV28 and TRBJ1-5; unclear D gene. The CDR3 runs to 14 residues. CDR1 MDHEN and CDR2 SYDVKM come from the germline V gene. V was cut by 6 bases and J by 0 bases, with 9 bases left in between. The CDR3 DNA follows: TGTGCCAGCAGCTCCGGCAGTAGCAATCAGCCCCAGCATTTT. Amino acid sequence: CASSSGSSNQPQHF.

The chain links TRBV11-2 to TRBJ1-5; D uncertain. This CDR3 has 15 amino acids. Per the germline V gene, CDR1 is SGHAT and CDR2 is FQNNGV. Between the trimmed V and J ends, which lost 0 bases and 3 bases, there was a span of 9 bases. Here the CDR3 reads CASSLDGALNQPQHF. The CDR3 DNA reads as TGTGCCAGCAGCTTAGACGGCGCACTCAATCAGCCCCAGCATTTT.

This chain joins TRBV2 and TRBJ2-3; 8 nucleotides match TRBD2. Unmatched junction bases numbered 12, after V lost 6 bases and J lost 4 bases. CDR1 is SNHLY, CDR2 FYNNEI, per germline. The CDR3 has 16 amino acids. In DNA, the CDR3 is TGTGCCAGCAGACTCGGACTAGCCGGAGTTGCAGATACGCAGTATTTT. This codes for CASRLGLAGVADTQYF.

To note about this clone: The sample carries other DNA sequences with the same CDR3. This chain uses TRBV3-1 (or the pseudogene TRBV3-2) with TRBJ1-5; D call uncertain. This CDR3 comprises 13 residues. The V and J ends lost 0 bases and 4 bases respectively, with 4 bases between them. Per germline, CDR1 LGHDT and CDR2 YNNKEL (reference sequence). The CDR3 spells CASSQDRNQPQHF. CDR3 in DNA: TGTGCCAGCAGCCAAGATAGGAATCAGCCCCAGCATTTT.

This clone was seen only once. Other nucleotide sequences in the sample specify the same CDR3. V and J are TRBV5-1 and TRBJ1-1, with 7 bases fitting TRBD1. This CDR3 is 14 amino acids long. Germline trimming cut 1 base from V and 1 base from J; bases unmatched to any gene: 1. The germline V gene has CDR1 SGHRS and CDR2 YFSETQ. The CDR3 DNA sequence: TGCGCCAGCAGCTTGACAGGGGCGAACACTGAAGCTTTCTTT. It encodes CASSLTGANTEAFF.